The 14 T cell receptor beta chains given below trace back to one sample, sequenced in a study of blood T cell repertoires in COVID-19. The assay was immunoSEQ multiplex PCR, and TCRdb's table has in-frame clones only and misses some. The table lists about 120,000 clones, 65% to 90% of them singletons. The sequencing input was peripheral blood. The receptors derive from a woman aged 80 or older with acute or convalescent COVID-19.

V is TRBV7-9 and J is TRBJ1-2, with 7 bases that match TRBD1. Trimming at V came to 4 bases and at J to 8 bases, leaving 10 bases not matched to a gene. From germline, CDR1 is SEHNR and CDR2 FQNEAQ (reference sequence). The CDR3 totals 14 residues. The CDR3 nucleotides are TGTGCCAGCAGCTCACGACAGGGATGGGAGGGCTACACCTTC. Its protein is CASSSRQGWEGYTF.

V usage is TRBV18 and J usage is TRBJ1-2; TRBD1 matches at 8 bases. The CDR3 length is 16 residues. The V gene's germline CDR1 is KGHSH and CDR2 LQKENI. V lost 2 bases, J lost 6 bases, and 11 bases stayed unmatched. The CDR3 loop reads CASSPGVIAGGHGYTF. In DNA form, the CDR3 reads TGTGCCAGCTCACCAGGCGTAATTGCAGGGGGCCATGGCTACACCTTC.

CDR3 sequence reads: CASSHLGSTEAFF. For the CDR3, the DNA is TGTGCCAGCAGTCATCTCGGGAGCACTGAAGCTTTCTTT. The chain is built from TRBV6-2 or TRBV6-3 and TRBJ1-1; no reliable D call. The CDR3 runs to 13 residues. The germline V gene has CDR1 MNHEY and CDR2 SVGEGT. V lost 5 bases, J lost 4 bases, and 11 bases lay in between.

This CDR3 is CASNRDRNKNIQYF. The CDR3 nucleotides read TGTGCCAGCAACCGGGACAGAAACAAAAACATTCAGTACTTC. The V call is TRBV6-5, the J call TRBJ2-4; 7 positions match TRBD1. This CDR3 region has 14 residues. The V gene's germline CDR1 is MNHEY and CDR2 SVGAGI. J lost 3 bases, V lost 7 bases, and 6 bases had no gene match.

The chain has TRBV10-3 and TRBJ1-3, with a possible D match to TRBD1 (5 bases). Germline V gene data show CDR1 as ENHRY and CDR2 as SYGVKD. The CDR3 covers 15 residues. Trimming cost V 6 bases and J 4 bases, with 16 bases left between them. The CDR3 DNA is TGTGCCATCAGCCCATTAGGGACTGTAGGAAACACCATATATTTT. It yields the protein CAISPLGTVGNTIYF.

The chain has TRBV28 and TRBJ2-3; TRBD2 matches at 9 bases. This CDR3 has 13 residues. Germline V gene lookup returns CDR1 MDHEN and CDR2 SYDVKM. Germline trimming cut 6 bases from V and 6 bases from J; bases unmatched to any gene: 4. The CDR3 here is CASSPSGADTQYF. The DNA of the CDR3 is TGTGCCAGCAGCCCTAGCGGGGCTGATACGCAGTATTTT.

This clone was observed a handful of times. The chain employs TRBV9 and TRBJ1-1; possibly TRBD1 for D (6 bases). With 3 bases removed from V and 5 bases from J, the gap between germline ends came to 11 bases. The CDR3 has 13 amino acids. The germline V gene encodes CDR1 SGDLS and CDR2 YYNGEE. This chain's CDR3 is CASSEGGRTEAFF. Here the CDR3 DNA reads TGTGCCAGCAGCGAGGGGGGGCGGACTGAAGCTTTCTTT.

The chain uses TRBV5-1 and TRBJ1-4, with unresolved D. The CDR3 is 16 residues long. V lost 0 bases and J 1 base, leaving 10 bases between the germline ends. The germline gives CDR1 SGHRS, CDR2 YFSETQ. The CDR3 spells CASSLGSAGTNEKLFF. The CDR3 DNA reads TGCGCCAGCAGCTTGGGGTCGGCGGGAACTAATGAAAAACTGTTTTTT. The full variable domain, its missing parts supplied by reference TRBV5-1 and TRBJ1-4, is KAGVTQTPRYLIKTRGQQVTLSCSPISGHRSVSWYQQTPGQGLQFLFEYFSETQRNKGNFPGRFSGRQFSNSRSEMNVSTLELGDSALYLCASSLGSAGTNEKLFFGSGTQLSVL.

This clone was picked up a small number of times. This chain links TRBV2 with TRBJ2-3, with unresolved D. CDR3 length: 13 amino acids. Germline CDR1 reads SNHLY; CDR2 reads FYNNEI. Trimming shortened V by 7 bases and J by 0 bases, and 8 bases separated the two germline ends. This CDR3 is CASKALSTDTQYF. As DNA, the CDR3 is TGTGCCAGCAAAGCGCTTAGCACAGATACGCAGTATTTT.

This clone was observed once. Since the CDR3 does not end with the conserved phenylalanine or tryptophan, this likely comes from a read error. The DNA is omitted, as the CDR3 cannot be located on it reliably, and the CDR3 follows TCRdb's listing. This chain links TRBV7-3 with TRBJ2-7; the D call of TRBD1 is as the table states it, not checked on the DNA. The CDR3 comprises 12 residues, both ends counted. Germline lookup yields CDR1 SGHTA and CDR2 FQGTGA. The CDR3 sequence: CATPGLAPRGGD.

Comment on this clone: One junction end does not reproduce the germline sequence, and a read error may be involved. The chain is built from TRBV5-4 and TRBJ1-2; 7 nucleotides match TRBD1. Looked up from germline, CDR1 is SGHNT and CDR2 is YYREEE (reference sequence). The CDR3 loop spans 15 amino acids. The CDR3 coding sequence is TGTGCCAGCAGTCAACCGGGACAGACGTACTATGGCCACACCTTC. It encodes CASSQPGQTYYGHTF. Complete variable domain (other parts from reference TRBV5-4 and TRBJ1-2): ETGVTQSPTHLIKTRGQQVTLRCSSQSGHNTVSWYQQALGQGPQFIFQYYREEENGRGNFPPRFSGLQFPNYSSELNVNALELDDSALYLCASSQPGQTYYGHTFGSGTRLTVV.

The chain links TRBV6-1 to TRBJ2-3; 12 bases line up with TRBD1. V trimming: 3 bases; J trimming: 6 bases; junction bases outside the gene matches: 7. Germline V CDR1 and CDR2: MNHNS, SASEGT. This CDR3 spans 16 amino acids. CDR3: CASSDPGQGAADTQYF. CDR3 bases: TGTGCCAGCAGTGACCCGGGACAGGGGGCCGCCGATACGCAGTATTTT.

V gene TRBV4-2 combines with J gene TRBJ2-1; the match to TRBD2 covers 16 bases. Trimming took 4 bases from V and 5 from J; bases not matched to a gene: 5. This CDR3 contains 17 residues. Germline CDR1 reads LGHNA; CDR2 reads YNFKEQ. The DNA for the CDR3 is TGTGCCAGCAGCCCGGGACTAGCGGGGGGGCGCGACAATGAGCAGTTCTTC. Encoded protein: CASSPGLAGGRDNEQFF.

This chain links TRBV7-9 with TRBJ2-7; 8 positions match TRBD2. Germline CDR1 is SEHNR and CDR2 is FQNEAQ (reference sequence). The V gene end was trimmed by 5 bases and the J gene end by 2 bases; junction bases not matched to a gene: 8. CDR3 length equals 15 residues. The CDR3 nucleotides read TGTGCCAGCAGCCCTCGGGGGGGGCTGACCTACGAGCAGTACTTC. Its translation: CASSPRGGLTYEQYF.